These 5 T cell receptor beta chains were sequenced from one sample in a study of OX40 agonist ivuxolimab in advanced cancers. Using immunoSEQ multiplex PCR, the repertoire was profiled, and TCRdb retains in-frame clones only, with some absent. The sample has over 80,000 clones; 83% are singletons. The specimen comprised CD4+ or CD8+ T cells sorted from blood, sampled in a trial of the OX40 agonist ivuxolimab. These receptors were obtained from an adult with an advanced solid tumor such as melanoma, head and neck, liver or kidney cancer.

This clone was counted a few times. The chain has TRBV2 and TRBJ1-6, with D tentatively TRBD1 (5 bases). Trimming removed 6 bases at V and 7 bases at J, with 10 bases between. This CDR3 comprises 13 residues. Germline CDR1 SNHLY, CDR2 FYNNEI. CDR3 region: CASSENRNSPLHF. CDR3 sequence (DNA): TGTGCCAGCAGCGAAAACAGGAATTCACCCCTCCACTTT.

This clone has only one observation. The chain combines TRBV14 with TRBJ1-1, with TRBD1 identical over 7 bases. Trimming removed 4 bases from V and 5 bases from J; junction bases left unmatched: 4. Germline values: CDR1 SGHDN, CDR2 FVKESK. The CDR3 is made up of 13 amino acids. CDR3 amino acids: CASSLQGGTEAFF. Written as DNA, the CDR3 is TGTGCCAGCAGCCTCCAGGGGGGGACTGAAGCTTTCTTT.

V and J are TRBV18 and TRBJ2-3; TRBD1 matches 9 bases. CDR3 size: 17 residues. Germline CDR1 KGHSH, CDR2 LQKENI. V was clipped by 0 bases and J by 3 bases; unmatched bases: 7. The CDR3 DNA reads TGTGCCAGCTCACCACCGAACAGGGGGCTTGGGACAGATACGCAGTATTTT. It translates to CASSPPNRGLGTDTQYF.

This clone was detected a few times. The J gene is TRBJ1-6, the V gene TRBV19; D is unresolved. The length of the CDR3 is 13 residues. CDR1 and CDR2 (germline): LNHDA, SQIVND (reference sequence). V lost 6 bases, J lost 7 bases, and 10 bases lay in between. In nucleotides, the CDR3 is TGTGCCAGTAGGCTAGAAGCGAATTCACCCCTCCACTTT. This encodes CASRLEANSPLHF.

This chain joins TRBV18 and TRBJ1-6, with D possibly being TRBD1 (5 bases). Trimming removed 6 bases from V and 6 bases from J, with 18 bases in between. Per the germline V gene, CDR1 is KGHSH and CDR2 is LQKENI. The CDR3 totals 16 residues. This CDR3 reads CASSTIGAHPNSPLHF. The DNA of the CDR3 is TGTGCCAGCTCGACCATCGGGGCCCACCCTAATTCACCCCTCCACTTT.